The next 22 T cell receptor beta chains were all read from a single sample in a study of post-analysis software for immune sequencing data. These receptors' antigens are unknown. Findings of the study overall: The study found TRBV5-6, TRBV5-1 and TRBV20-1 among several TRBV segments more frequent in patients than controls.

Unique molecular identifiers were present in the TCR beta cDNA libraries. TCRdb called the PCR reads again in MiXCR, with one record for every CDR3 protein. The profile shows fewer than 850,000 distinct CDR3 sequences, 25% to 30% of them singletons. Sequencing was carried out using blood. Receptors were obtained from a girl aged 10 to 17 with multiple sclerosis.

The chain links TRBV5-1 to TRBJ1-6; no firm D call. The germline V and J ends were trimmed by 1 base and 2 bases, with 10 bases remaining between them. Germline V CDR1 and CDR2: SGHRS, YFSETQ. The CDR3 is made up of 16 amino acids. The CDR3 DNA reads TGCGCCAGCAGCTTGCAGACTACGGCCTATAATTCACCCCTCCACTTT. This translates into CASSLQTTAYNSPLHF. The variable domain in full, with the rest retrieved from reference TRBV5-1 and TRBJ1-6, is KAGVTQTPRYLIKTRGQQVTLSCSPISGHRSVSWYQQTPGQGLQFLFEYFSETQRNKGNFPGRFSGRQFSNSRSEMNVSTLELGDSALYLCASSLQTTAYNSPLHFGNGTRLTVT.

This chain uses TRBV6-5 with TRBJ2-7; no firm D call. The DNA end lines up better with TRBJ2-5; the J call may be wrong. Per germline, CDR1 MNHEY and CDR2 SVGAGI. There are 13 residues in the CDR3. The CDR3: CASSYPNVETQYF. The DNA for the CDR3 is TGTGCCAGCAGTTACCCGAACGTGGAGACCCAGTACTTC.

There are a few counts of this clonotype. The rearrangement uses TRBV7-2 and TRBJ2-3, with D possibly called TRBD1 or TRBD2 (5 bases each). The CDR3 spans 15 residues. Between the trimmed V and J ends, which lost 5 bases and 4 bases, there was a span of 16 bases. Germline assignment: CDR1 SGHTA and CDR2 FQGNSA. As DNA, the CDR3 is TGTGCCAGCAGCGACGGGACCTCCCCCCCAGATACGCAGTATTTT. Amino acid sequence: CASSDGTSPPDTQYF. The entire variable domain, with the rest obtained from reference TRBV7-2 and TRBJ2-3, is as follows: GAGVSQSPSNKVTEKGKDVELRCDPISGHTALYWYRQSLGQGLEFLIYFQGNSAPDKSGLPSDRFSAERTGGSVSTLTIQRTQQEDSAVYLCASSDGTSPPDTQYFGPGTRLTVL.

The chain employs TRBV20-1 and TRBJ2-5; D is unclear. The germline V and J ends were trimmed by 6 bases and 11 bases, with 19 bases remaining between them. The CDR3 is made up of 12 amino acids. The V gene's germline CDR1 is DFQATT and CDR2 SNEGSKA (reference sequence). The CDR3, as DNA: TGCAGTGCCCCCGACGTGTGGAATGAGCAGTACTTC. Protein product: CSAPDVWNEQYF.

There are many counts of this clonotype. This chain connects TRBV29-1 to TRBJ2-5, with no clear D. Trimming removed 0 bases at V and 5 bases at J, with 13 bases between. Germline V lookup: CDR1 SQVTM, CDR2 ANQGSEA. The CDR3 contains 14 residues. CDR3: CSVEDGGVWETQYF. CDR3 in DNA: TGCAGCGTTGAAGATGGTGGCGTTTGGGAGACCCAGTACTTC.

The chain recombines TRBV4-1 with TRBJ1-4, with D perhaps TRBD1 (6 bases). CDR3 length equals 15 residues. With 0 bases removed from V and 6 bases from J, the gap between germline ends came to 11 bases. Germline V gene lookup returns CDR1 MGHRA and CDR2 YSYEKL. This chain's CDR3 is CASSQDWGRDEKLFF. The CDR3 DNA is TGCGCCAGCAGCCAAGACTGGGGGCGTGATGAAAAACTGTTTTTT.

The genes are TRBV27 and TRBJ1-5; D remains ambiguous. The CDR3 sequence is 16 residues long. Germline V gives CDR1 MNHEY, CDR2 SMNVEV (reference sequence). Trimming left V 2 bases short and J 6 bases short, with 17 bases between. The CDR3, as DNA: TGTGCCAGCAGTTTAACCAGCAGGTTTGACGGTCAGCCCCAGCATTTT. It specifies CASSLTSRFDGQPQHF.

This clonotype was picked up a small number of times. The gene calls are TRBV5-4 and TRBJ2-1; D call uncertain. The ends were cut back, 4 bases at V and 0 bases at J, with 11 bases in the middle. The CDR3 extends over 15 amino acids. CDR1 is SGHNT, CDR2 YYREEE, per germline (reference sequence). CDR3 in DNA: TGTGCCAGCAGCCGTGAGACGGGCTCCTACAATGAGCAGTTCTTC. Protein product: CASSRETGSYNEQFF.

This clonotype was detected a few times. In nucleotides, the CDR3 is TGCAGTGCTAGAGACCCAGGAGTTGGTACGCAGTATTTT. Translated, it gives CSARDPGVGTQYF. The rearrangement links TRBV20-1 to TRBJ2-3; D is unresolved. Germline CDR1 is DFQATT and CDR2 is SNEGSKA (reference sequence). CDR3 length: 13 residues. The ends were cut back, 0 bases at V and 8 bases at J, with 12 bases in the middle.

The J gene is TRBJ1-1, the V gene TRBV7-2; D not resolved. Germline CDR1 is SGHTA and CDR2 is FQGNSA. Trimming removed 8 bases from V and 7 bases from J, with 14 bases in between. The CDR3 totals 12 residues. CDR3 loop: CASSQTPLEAFF. CDR3 nucleotide sequence: TGTGCCAGCTCCCAAACGCCCCTTGAAGCTTTCTTT.

This clonotype was seen more than once but under ten times. The V gene is TRBV7-2, the J gene TRBJ2-3; 11 bases map to TRBD2. Germline V CDR1 and CDR2: SGHTA, FQGNSA. Unmatched junction bases numbered 4, after V lost 0 bases and J lost 8 bases. The CDR3 is 15 residues long. CDR3: CASSLATSGVSTQYF. The CDR3 DNA sequence: TGTGCCAGCAGCTTAGCGACTAGCGGGGTGTCTACGCAGTATTTT.

The rearrangement links TRBV11-2 to TRBJ1-2; TRBD1 matches 8 bases. Germline loops: CDR1 SGHAT, CDR2 FQNNGV. There are 16 residues in the CDR3. The V gene end was trimmed by 3 bases and the J gene end by 6 bases; junction bases not matched to a gene: 12. CDR3 residues: CASSFFGDRTGNGYTF. The CDR3 DNA is TGTGCCAGCAGCTTTTTTGGAGACCGGACAGGGAATGGCTACACCTTC. Filled out from reference TRBV11-2 and TRBJ1-2, the complete variable domain reads EAGVAQSPRYKIIEKRQSVAFWCNPISGHATLYWYQQILGQGPKLLIQFQNNGVVDDSQLPKDRFSAERLKGVDSTLKIQPAKLEDSAVYLCASSFFGDRTGNGYTFGSGTRLTVV.

In this sample, this clonotype turned up a few times. The J gene is TRBJ2-3, the V gene TRBV7-2, with 8 bases that match TRBD2. V trimming: 0 bases; J trimming: 6 bases; junction bases outside the gene matches: 8. The CDR3 is 16 amino acids. CDR1 and CDR2 (germline): SGHTA, FQGNSA. CDR3 sequence: CASSLALGGGVDTQYF. Written as DNA, the CDR3 is TGTGCCAGCAGCTTAGCGCTCGGGGGGGGCGTTGATACGCAGTATTTT.

The chain recombines TRBV4-1 with TRBJ2-3; D remains unclear. Per the germline V gene, CDR1 is MGHRA and CDR2 is YSYEKL. The V end was cut by 5 bases, the J end by 6 bases, with 12 bases between. This CDR3 contains 13 residues. CDR3: CASSTPLGDTQYF. For the CDR3, the DNA is TGCGCCAGCAGCACGCCCCTAGGGGATACGCAGTATTTT.

This chain joins TRBV20-1 and TRBJ2-1; D is undetermined. Trimming took 2 bases from V and 4 from J, leaving 15 bases between them. The V gene's germline CDR1 is DFQATT and CDR2 SNEGSKA (reference sequence). The CDR3 is 15 residues long. In DNA form, the CDR3 reads TGCAGTGCTAGACACACCCCCGGACCGTACAATGAGCAGTTCTTC. Protein sequence: CSARHTPGPYNEQFF.

This chain connects TRBV20-1 to TRBJ2-1, with a weak D call TRBD2 (6 bases). V lost 3 bases to trimming and J lost 4 bases, with 13 bases between them. The CDR3 consists of 14 residues. Germline loops: CDR1 DFQATT, CDR2 SNEGSKA (reference sequence). CDR3 protein: CSASKLGLYNEQFF. The CDR3 bases are TGCAGTGCTAGTAAACTAGGACTATACAATGAGCAGTTCTTC.

This clonotype was seen more than once but under ten times. The chain combines TRBV5-1 with TRBJ2-1, with 7 nucleotides matching TRBD1. This CDR3 has 14 residues. Germline V gene lookup returns CDR1 SGHRS and CDR2 YFSETQ. Trimming cost V 1 base and J 5 bases; bases outside gene matches: 3. CDR3 loop: CASSLRGLDNEQFF. DNA of the CDR3: TGCGCCAGCAGCTTGAGGGGGCTTGACAATGAGCAGTTCTTC.

V is TRBV7-2 and J is TRBJ1-4; TRBD1 matches 8 bases. After removal of 1 base from V and 8 bases from J, the junction contained 6 bases not matched to a gene. This CDR3 has 15 amino acids. Germline CDR1 SGHTA, CDR2 FQGNSA. CDR3 protein: CASSLVVGQDEKLFF. The CDR3 nucleotides are TGTGCCAGCAGCTTAGTTGTGGGACAGGACGAAAAACTGTTTTTT.

The V and J genes are TRBV12-3 or TRBV12-4 and TRBJ1-5; D possibly corresponds to TRBD1 (6 bases). The V end was cut by 6 bases, the J end by 2 bases, with 14 bases between. The CDR3 is 15 residues long. In DNA, the CDR3 is TGTGCCAGCAGAGCCGACAGGTTCGGCAATCAGCCCCAGCATTTT. Protein sequence: CASRADRFGNQPQHF.

This clonotype showed up just a few times. CDR3 sequence reads: CASSLEPGAHLGTQYF. In DNA form, the CDR3 reads TGTGCCAGCAGCTTAGAACCAGGGGCCCACCTCGGGACCCAGTACTTC. This chain uses TRBV11-2 with TRBJ2-5, with D maybe TRBD1 (6 bases). V gave up 0 bases and J gave up 7 bases, with 18 bases separating them. The CDR3 length is 16 residues. From germline, CDR1 is SGHAT and CDR2 FQNNGV.

The gene calls are TRBV6-6 and TRBJ1-2; the D is unclear. Trimming pared 7 bases from V and 2 bases from J, leaving 17 bases between. This CDR3 contains 15 residues. From germline, CDR1 is MNHNY and CDR2 SVGAGI (reference sequence). CDR3 sequence: CASTTGRSGNYGYTF. Here the CDR3 DNA reads TGTGCCAGCACCACCGGCAGGAGCGGGAACTATGGCTACACCTTC.

The chain carries TRBV20-1 and TRBJ2-5, with TRBD2 matching 7 bases. CDR1 is DFQATT and CDR2 is SNEGSKA in the germline V gene (reference sequence). V lost 4 bases, J lost 0 bases, and 8 bases stayed unmatched. This CDR3 has 15 amino acids. The CDR3 region has the DNA TGCAGTGCTATGGGGACTACTCTATACCAAGAGACCCAGTACTTC. Amino acids: CSAMGTTLYQETQYF.